The rows below give T cell receptor beta chains drawn from one sample of a study of blood T cells in healthy people across ages. Each CDR3 protein is one row after TCRdb ran MiXCR on the 5' RACE reads. The sample shows 850,000 to 1,100,000 distinct CDR3 sequences, 35% to 40% of them seen only once. The sequenced sample consisted of blood. The receptors shown here come from a man aged 18 to 30 in good health. The CDR3 runs from the conserved cysteine through the conserved F or W. Fields, in order: V gene, J gene, CDR3 length, CDR3 protein.

v_gene: TRBV16; j_gene: TRBJ1-5; len: 16; CDR3aa: CASSQLRQGRDQPQHF
v_gene: TRBV12-3/TRBV12-4; j_gene: TRBJ2-5; len: 13; CDR3aa: CASSLGPIETQYF
v_gene: TRBV6-1; j_gene: TRBJ2-3; len: 13; CDR3aa: CASSEAHRDTQYF
v_gene: TRBV11-1; j_gene: TRBJ2-1; len: 16; CDR3aa: CASSLFGARPVSEQFF
v_gene: TRBV7-3; j_gene: TRBJ2-5; len: 14; CDR3aa: CASSSNPGLGTQYF
v_gene: TRBV6-5; j_gene: TRBJ2-1; len: 17; CDR3aa: CASSYSGFGEGSNEQFF
v_gene: TRBV24-1; j_gene: TRBJ2-1; len: 15; CDR3aa: CATSDLRDSGGEQFF
v_gene: TRBV6-5; j_gene: TRBJ2-3; len: 13; CDR3aa: CASSYSRGDTQYF
v_gene: TRBV3-1; j_gene: TRBJ1-2; len: 17; CDR3aa: CASSPRSYNYKNYGYTF
v_gene: TRBV6-2/TRBV6-3; j_gene: TRBJ2-7; len: 15; CDR3aa: CASSSNGQGGYEQYF
v_gene: TRBV20-1; j_gene: TRBJ2-3; len: 15; CDR3aa: CSARSGAPSTDTQYF
v_gene: TRBV11-2; j_gene: TRBJ2-5; len: 13; CDR3aa: CASSLHPQETQYF
v_gene: TRBV4-1; j_gene: TRBJ1-2; len: 14; CDR3aa: CASSQTDTSYGYTF
v_gene: TRBV11-1; j_gene: TRBJ1-6; len: 15; CDR3aa: CASSPEQIGTSPLHF
v_gene: TRBV20-1; j_gene: TRBJ2-1; len: 16; CDR3aa: CSARDYRTSGGNEQFF
v_gene: TRBV5-5; j_gene: TRBJ1-5; len: 14; CDR3aa: CASSPGLLDQPQHF
v_gene: TRBV6-1; j_gene: TRBJ1-5; len: 15; CDR3aa: CASSVEASQNQPQHF
v_gene: TRBV28; j_gene: TRBJ1-1; len: 11; CDR3aa: CASSDRGRAFF
v_gene: TRBV7-2; j_gene: TRBJ1-2; len: 15; CDR3aa: CASSPPGQGLRGYTF
v_gene: TRBV10-3; j_gene: TRBJ1-2; len: 12; CDR3aa: CAISVDRVGYTF
v_gene: TRBV18; j_gene: TRBJ2-3; len: 13; CDR3aa: CASSPTGPDTQYF
v_gene: TRBV10-3; j_gene: TRBJ1-4; len: 14; CDR3aa: CAISESNGLEKLFF
v_gene: TRBV4-2; j_gene: TRBJ1-4; len: 15; CDR3aa: CASSQSDRVAEKLFF
v_gene: TRBV6-2/TRBV6-3; j_gene: TRBJ2-5; len: 12; CDR3aa: CAIAQGMETQYF
v_gene: TRBV6-2/TRBV6-3; j_gene: TRBJ1-2; len: 16; CDR3aa: CASTLDPTDPTYGYTF
v_gene: TRBV5-1; j_gene: TRBJ1-5; len: 15; CDR3aa: CASSPAGGLNQPQHF
v_gene: TRBV20-1; j_gene: TRBJ1-4; len: 14; CDR3aa: CSASDGPPNEKLFF
v_gene: TRBV12-3/TRBV12-4; j_gene: TRBJ2-1; len: 10; CDR3aa: CASSGDEQFF
v_gene: TRBV27; j_gene: TRBJ2-2; len: 13; CDR3aa: CASSALMAGELFF
v_gene: TRBV6-5; j_gene: TRBJ2-3; len: 16; CDR3aa: CASSLNYRGFTDTQYF
v_gene: TRBV9; j_gene: TRBJ1-2; len: 16; CDR3aa: CASSVGDRPSNYGYTF
v_gene: TRBV12-3/TRBV12-4; j_gene: TRBJ2-4; len: 14; CDR3aa: CASSPQGTKNIQYF
v_gene: TRBV4-3; j_gene: TRBJ1-2; len: 15; CDR3aa: CASSQNGLNSLGYTF
v_gene: TRBV9; j_gene: TRBJ2-7; len: 15; CDR3aa: CASSAGGGSSYEQYF
v_gene: TRBV9; j_gene: TRBJ2-3; len: 13; CDR3aa: CASSVAGEYTQYF
v_gene: TRBV7-2; j_gene: TRBJ1-5; len: 16; CDR3aa: CASSSFGLNSNQPQHF
v_gene: TRBV18; j_gene: TRBJ1-6; len: 16; CDR3aa: CASSPPSRGLNSPLHF
v_gene: TRBV30; j_gene: TRBJ1-2; len: 12; CDR3aa: CAWSGVNYGYTF
v_gene: TRBV29-1; j_gene: TRBJ2-3; len: 14; CDR3aa: CSAGTSGGTDTQYF
v_gene: TRBV10-3; j_gene: TRBJ1-2; len: 13; CDR3aa: CAISEPQDYGYTF
v_gene: TRBV6-1; j_gene: TRBJ2-1; len: 14; CDR3aa: CASRGTGELNEQFF
v_gene: TRBV30; j_gene: TRBJ1-6; len: 13; CDR3aa: CAWRPSYNSPLHF
v_gene: TRBV7-2; j_gene: TRBJ1-2; len: 15; CDR3aa: CASSSRQGVIAGYTF
v_gene: TRBV27; j_gene: TRBJ1-1; len: 15; CDR3aa: CASSAQGVRNTEAFF
v_gene: TRBV7-2; j_gene: TRBJ1-3; len: 15; CDR3aa: CASSPGTASGNTIYF
v_gene: TRBV6-2/TRBV6-3; j_gene: TRBJ2-2; len: 16; CDR3aa: CASSYGRGAVTGELFF
v_gene: TRBV7-6; j_gene: TRBJ2-3; len: 14; CDR3aa: CASSPEANSDTQYF
v_gene: TRBV27; j_gene: TRBJ1-1; len: 13; CDR3aa: CASSPGGLERAFF
v_gene: TRBV7-3; j_gene: TRBJ2-3; len: 20; CDR3aa: CASSFLVAGVLSFNTDTQYF
v_gene: TRBV4-2; j_gene: TRBJ2-1; len: 16; CDR3aa: CTSSQLAGGRNNEQFF
v_gene: TRBV7-2; j_gene: TRBJ1-1; len: 15; CDR3aa: CASSSRRTGDTEAFF
v_gene: TRBV20-1; j_gene: TRBJ1-2; len: 13; CDR3aa: CSAPLRENYGYTF
v_gene: TRBV20-1; j_gene: TRBJ2-7; len: 15; CDR3aa: CSARPPPDPTHEQYF
v_gene: TRBV7-2; j_gene: TRBJ1-2; len: 12; CDR3aa: CVSSLGGYGYTF